This entry features one T cell receptor (beta chain) sequence. Its antigen specificity is not known. No clone much larger than this one lies a single base away; base qualities are absent. These data are taken from a study of blood T cell repertoires in COVID-19 (dated by TCRdb to the early 2020s). General notes on the study: Samples from collaborators originated in the United States, Italy and Spain and spanned both the acute and convalescent phases of COVID-19. The material from the prospective study consisted of cDNA or gDNA derived from T cells, B-cell-depleted T cells, or PBMCs. The dataset comprised deeply sampled blood TCRbeta repertoires from subjects exposed to, actively infected with, or recovered from COVID-19. The repertoires were made available in a free public database intended to serve as a resource for research on the immune response to SARS-CoV-2. Samples were obtained from the ongoing ImmuneRACE study (first 160 participants) and from some 1,200 subjects provided by 6 global collaborators. Sample metadata almost always included a de-identified subject ID, COVID-19 status, age in years and sex. Where available, HLA class I and class II types were obtained from metadata supplied by the sample provider rather than from assay-based typing. Findings and caveats that apply to the study as a whole: How much clinical and demographic metadata was included differed by source and by participant, and the metadata was provided uncurated.

The immunoSEQ Assay, a bias-controlled multiplex PCR, was used to amplify TCRbeta CDR3 regions from genomic DNA. For the original study's pipeline: The number of nucleated cells in each sample was estimated from the amplification of reference gene primers within the assay. Sequence reads were collapsed and filtered to measure the absolute abundance of every unique TCRbeta CDR3 rearrangement. For each sample, productive Simpson clonality was calculated by taking the square root of Simpson's diversity index across productive rearrangements. TCRdb mirrors the immuneACCESS table, restricted to in-frame sequences. Some clones are absent from its copies; in checked studies, under half trace to an unresolved V gene, and the reason for the others is unknown. Clone size and the V and J calls come from that table; the DNA yielded D and trimming. Recorded for this sample are 150,000 to 200,000 clones; 82% of them occurred a single time. The biggest ten clones account for about 7.8% of the sample.

Unmatched junction bases come to 8, with V trimmed by 4 bases and J by 5 bases. Counted from cysteine to phenylalanine, this CDR3 has 16 amino acids. The only DNA kept is the CDR3, 48 bases in frame from the first base. CDR1 and CDR2 are read off the germline V gene (reference sequence) as SGHNT and YYREEE. At one collaborating source in Seattle, patients were enrolled during active infection and were followed longitudinally through the course of disease. Whole blood was collected in K2EDTA tubes by collaborating institutions according to the institutions' own protocols. Collaborator samples were shipped for TCRbeta analysis as frozen whole blood, isolated PBMCs, or DNA extracted from either sample type.

The chain is encoded by TRBV5-4 joined to TRBJ2-7, with 14 bases matching TRBD2. The receptor comes from a woman in her sixties or seventies with COVID-19, enrolled during active disease. The sample comprised peripheral blood. The DNA reads TGTGCCAGCAGCCCAGGGACTAGCGGGAGTAGGGACGAGCAGTACTTC. This is translated as CASSPGTSGSRDEQYF.